This T cell receptor (beta chain) was sequenced for a study of cytomegalovirus exposure and HLA in healthy donors. Study-wide background: Across about 400 genotyped donors, just over 80% landed in the Caucasian-associated ancestry cluster. Findings of the study overall: Researchers had no immune exposure information except CMV serostatus available. Later examination showed HLA-associated TCR beta chains had greater clonal expansion than equally common others.

This PCR relied on a set of 60 Vbeta primers and 13 Jbeta primers. Assay: immunoSEQ multiplex PCR; the TCRdb copy retains only in-frame clones and omits some. The sample lists around 70,000 clones, nearly 80% occurring once. The length of the CDR3 is 15 residues. Trimming took off 3 bases at V and 8 bases at J, with 17 bases between the two ends. Germline V gene sequence: CDR1 LNHNV, CDR2 YYDKDF (reference sequence). This clone was recorded once. Antigen specificity is unknown. Though nominally healthy at sampling, donors likely had unrecorded immune exposures. This TCR came from a woman aged 40 to 55 in good health and CMV-seropositive. The V gene is TRBV15, the J gene TRBJ1-3; D gene unclear. The sequenced material came from PBMCs. The CDR3 nucleotides read TGTGCCACCAGCAGTCGTCTTTCGGGGTTCGACACCATATATTTT. It codes for CATSSRLSGFDTIYF.